This TCR beta chain was sequenced in a study of blood T cells in healthy people across ages. Findings of the study overall: Per-million-T-cell TCR beta diversity fell roughly linearly with age.

In this sample, this clonotype turned up a few times. As yet, its antigen is unknown. Alongside a J-beta primer mix, a sample-barcoded 5' primer served in a second PCR lasting about 6 to 11 cycles. TCRdb reprocessed the 5' RACE reads with MiXCR, giving one entry per CDR3 protein. This table holds around 1,500,000 distinct CDR3 sequences, roughly 27% found once. V lost 9 bases to trimming and J lost 0 bases, with 9 bases between them. Per the germline V gene, CDR1 is MNHEY and CDR2 is SMNVEV (reference sequence). This CDR3 is built from 14 residues. The chain uses TRBV27 and TRBJ1-6, with D unclear. Sequenced: blood. This clonotype was obtained from a woman in her 30s in good health. CDR3 region: CARFRFSYNSPLHF. The CDR3 nucleotides are TGTGCCAGATTTAGATTCTCCTATAATTCACCCCTCCACTTT.